This record concerns one T cell receptor beta chain sequence. Its target antigen remains unknown. No much larger clone exists at a distance of one base, and base qualities are not known. The trial excluded patients who had a history of autoimmune disease or who were on systemic immunosuppression. Peripheral blood for TCR sequencing was collected from all dose cohorts at baseline, on cycle 4 day 1, and on cycle 7 day 1. The samples were taken from a phase I, first-in-human, multicenter, open-label dose-escalation trial of ivuxolimab. Adults with locally advanced or metastatic melanoma, renal cell, hepatocellular, or head and neck squamous cell carcinoma were enrolled in the trial. Before TCR sequencing, CD4+ T cells and CD8+ T cells from peripheral blood were sorted into separate populations. For sequencing of the TCRbeta CDR3 region, genomic DNA was extracted from the sorted cells. The immunoSEQ Assay was used to sequence the TCRbeta CDR3 regions. TCRdb mirrors the immuneACCESS table, restricted to in-frame sequences. Some clones are absent from its copies; in checked studies, under half trace to an unresolved V gene, and the reason for the others is unknown. The sample table lists over 95,000 clones, 90% to 95% of them with a count of one. Approximately 0.32% of the sample rests with the top ten.

The source of the sample is a study of OX40 agonist ivuxolimab in advanced cancers. With respect to the entire study: Ivuxolimab was an agonistic, fully human IgG2 monoclonal antibody directed against OX40 (CD134), a costimulatory receptor. The purpose of peripheral TCRbeta sequencing was to test whether ivuxolimab changed TCR sequence diversity and led to clonal T-cell expansion. Partial responses occurred in three dose-escalation patients: two with cutaneous melanoma and one with hepatocellular carcinoma. A male proportion of roughly 80% and a mean age of approximately 61 years, ranging from about 20 to 85, were recorded for the dose-escalation cohort. The monotherapy dose-escalation portion (N ≈ 52 patients) of the phase I ivuxolimab trial is reported in the paper. Prior anti-PD-1, anti-PD-L1 or anti-CTLA-4 therapy was permitted, and checkpoint inhibitors had been received by about two fifths of dose-escalation patients. Among the 50 to 55 dose-escalation patients, some 20 had hepatocellular carcinoma, around 15 melanoma, 9 renal cell carcinoma and 9 head and neck cancer. Intravenous ivuxolimab was administered to patients every 2 weeks at six dose levels: 0.01, 0.1, 0.3, 1.5, 3 and 10 mg/kg. The paper as a whole reports these results and caveats: The antigen specificity of the peripheral T cells that underwent clonal expansion was not determined. At doses from 0.1 to 3.0 mg/kg, clonal expansion was seen in both CD4+ and CD8+ blood T cells between baseline and week 6. After ivuxolimab, expanded clones were on average more numerous among CD8+ T cells than among CD4+ T cells. Low levels of normalized T-cell clonal expansion were also seen in some patients who did not respond. In the 0.1-3.0 mg/kg groups, partial responders were among the patients with the lowest normalized peripheral clonal expansion, particularly in CD8+ T cells.

The CDR3 covers 11 residues, taking in both the cysteine and the phenylalanine. Here the CDR3 DNA is all that survives: 33 bases in frame from base 1. Taken from the germline V gene, the CDR1 and CDR2 loops are KGHSH and LQKENI. Trimming costs V 6 bases and J 0 bases, and their ends lie 2 bases apart. The rearranged segments are TRBV18 and TRBJ2-5; the D gene remains uncertain. The clonotype was recovered from an adult with an advanced solid tumor such as melanoma, head and neck, liver or kidney cancer. Here the sequenced sample was CD4+ or CD8+ T cells sorted from blood, taken in a trial of the OX40 agonist ivuxolimab. The CDR3 protein sequence reads: CASSDQETQYF. The sequenced DNA is TGTGCCAGCTCGGACCAAGAGACCCAGTACTTC.